This T cell receptor beta chain was recorded in a study of cytomegalovirus exposure and HLA in healthy donors. Study context: Roughly 80 million unique TCRs from HLA-typed donors were held in an early data release. Study-level points and caveats: Donors were assumed by presence/absence analyses to have roughly uniform sequencing depth. Clonal expansion was found to be greater in HLA-associated TCR beta chains than in equally common others in a later analysis.

Trimming cost V 6 bases and J 4 bases; bases outside gene matches: 5. The germline CDR1 and CDR2 sequences are SQVTM and ANQGSEA. There are 13 residues in the CDR3. This PCR relied on a set of 60 Vbeta primers and 13 Jbeta primers. Assay used: immunoSEQ multiplex PCR; TCRdb lists only in-frame clones, some missing. The sample has 140,000 or so clones, roughly 80% seen once. Remarks on this clone: Its antigen is as yet unknown.

Sequences were obtained from PBMCs. The receptor was isolated from a woman aged 35 to 49 in good health and CMV-seropositive. This chain connects TRBV29-1 to TRBJ2-1; 8 bases match TRBD2. DNA for the CDR3: TGCAGCGTCCTCGGGGGGGGGTACAATGAGCAGTTCTTC. It encodes CSVLGGGYNEQFF.